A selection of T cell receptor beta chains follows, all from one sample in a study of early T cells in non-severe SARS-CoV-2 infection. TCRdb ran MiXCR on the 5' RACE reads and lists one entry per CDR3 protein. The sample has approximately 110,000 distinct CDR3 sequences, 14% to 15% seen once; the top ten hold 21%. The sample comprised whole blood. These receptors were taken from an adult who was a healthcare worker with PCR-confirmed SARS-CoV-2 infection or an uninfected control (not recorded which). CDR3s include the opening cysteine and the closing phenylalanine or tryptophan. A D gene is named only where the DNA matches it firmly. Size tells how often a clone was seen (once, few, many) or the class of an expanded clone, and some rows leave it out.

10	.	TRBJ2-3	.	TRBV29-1	CSVRLDTQYF	TGCAGCGTTCGACTTGATACGCAGTATTTT
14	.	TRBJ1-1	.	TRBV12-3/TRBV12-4	CASSLTAHNTEAFF	TGTGCCAGCAGTTTAACAGCCCATAACACTGAAGCTTTCTTT
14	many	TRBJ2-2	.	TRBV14	CASSPNGNTGELFF	TGTGCCAGCAGCCCCAACGGGAACACCGGGGAGCTGTTTTTT
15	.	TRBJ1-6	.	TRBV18	CASSPAGSLNSPLHF	TGTGCCAGCTCGCCTGCAGGGAGTTTGAATTCACCCCTCCACTTT
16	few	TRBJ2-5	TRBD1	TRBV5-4	CASSYAGQGARGTQYF	TGTGCCAGCAGCTACGCGGGACAGGGGGCGCGTGGGACCCAGTACTTC
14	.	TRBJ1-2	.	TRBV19	CASSIPGRLYGYTF	TGTGCCAGTAGTATACCGGGACGCCTTTATGGCTACACCTTC
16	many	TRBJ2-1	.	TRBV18	CASSIARDGTYNEQFF	TGTGCCAGCTCAATAGCCCGGGATGGAACCTACAATGAGCAGTTCTTC
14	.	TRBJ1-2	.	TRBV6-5	CASSGGREVYGYTF	TGTGCCAGCAGTGGTGGCAGGGAGGTCTATGGCTACACCTTC
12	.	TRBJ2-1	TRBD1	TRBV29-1	CSVDFDRVEQFF	TGCAGCGTTGACTTCGACAGGGTTGAGCAGTTCTTC
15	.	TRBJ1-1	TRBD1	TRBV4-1	CASSPMTGADTEAFF	TGCGCCAGCAGCCCTATGACAGGGGCGGACACTGAAGCTTTCTTT
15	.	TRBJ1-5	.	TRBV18	CASSPGSQVSQPQHF	TGTGCCAGCTCACCGGGCAGCCAAGTGAGTCAGCCCCAGCATTTT
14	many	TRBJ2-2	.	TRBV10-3	CAITGGAMAGELFF	TGTGCCATCACTGGCGGGGCGATGGCCGGGGAGCTGTTTTTT
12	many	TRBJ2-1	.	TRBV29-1	CSVTTRDNEQFF	TGCAGCGTGACCACTAGGGACAATGAGCAGTTCTTC
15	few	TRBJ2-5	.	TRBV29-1	CSVPRGLDLQETQYF	TGCAGCGTGCCAAGGGGGTTGGACCTCCAAGAGACCCAGTACTTC
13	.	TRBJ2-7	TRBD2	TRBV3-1	CASSQVPGGEQYF	TGTGCCAGCAGCCAAGTGCCGGGGGGCGAGCAGTACTTC
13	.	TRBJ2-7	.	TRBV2	CAASKGYGYEQYF	TGTGCCGCCTCAAAGGGGTATGGTTACGAGCAGTACTTC
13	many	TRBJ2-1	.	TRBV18	CASSPGGYNEQFF	TGTGCCAGCTCACCAGGCGGGTACAATGAGCAGTTCTTC
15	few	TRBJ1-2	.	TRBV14	CASSQDLVGADGYTF	TGTGCCAGCAGCCAAGATCTGGTAGGGGCCGATGGCTACACCTTC
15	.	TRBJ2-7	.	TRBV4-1	CASSQGPGQDLEQYF	TGCGCCAGCAGCCAAGGCCCGGGACAAGATCTCGAGCAGTACTTC
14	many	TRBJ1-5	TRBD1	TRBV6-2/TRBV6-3	CASSKTGGNQPQHF	TGTGCCAGCAGTAAAACAGGGGGCAATCAGCCCCAGCATTTT
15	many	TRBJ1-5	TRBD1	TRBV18	CASSLQGTSNQPQHF	TGTGCCAGCTCATTACAGGGGACTAGCAATCAGCCCCAGCATTTT
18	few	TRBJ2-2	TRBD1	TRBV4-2	CASSQVLGGQRNTGELFF	TGTGCCAGCAGCCAAGTTCTAGGGGGACAGAGAAACACCGGGGAGCTGTTTTTT
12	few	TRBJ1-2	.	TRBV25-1	CASRDSNYGYTF	TGTGCCAGCAGGGATTCCAACTATGGCTACACCTTC
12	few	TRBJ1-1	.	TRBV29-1	CSVRLENTEAFF	TGCAGCGTACGGCTTGAGAACACTGAAGCTTTCTTT
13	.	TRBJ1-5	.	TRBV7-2	CASSLQELRPQHF	TGTGCCAGCAGTTTACAGGAGCTCAGACCCCAGCATTTT
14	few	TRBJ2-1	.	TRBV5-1	CASSLGPSGNEQFF	TGCGCCAGCAGCTTGGGACCGTCGGGCAATGAGCAGTTCTTC
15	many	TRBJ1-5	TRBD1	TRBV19	CASSIDRGHNQPQHF	TGTGCCAGTAGTATAGACAGGGGGCACAATCAGCCCCAGCATTTT
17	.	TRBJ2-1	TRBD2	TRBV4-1	CASSRNPASGGHNEQFF	TGCGCCAGCAGCCGCAACCCGGCTAGCGGGGGCCACAATGAGCAGTTCTTC
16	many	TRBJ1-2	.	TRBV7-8	CASSLVMGYQGGGYTF	TGTGCCAGCAGCCTCGTTATGGGGTATCAGGGAGGAGGCTACACCTTC
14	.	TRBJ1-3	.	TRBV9	CASSVEGRGNTIYF	TGTGCCAGCAGCGTAGAGGGGAGGGGAAACACCATATATTTT
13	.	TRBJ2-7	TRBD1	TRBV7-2	CASRSQGSYEQYF	TGTGCCAGCAGGTCACAGGGGTCCTACGAGCAGTACTTC
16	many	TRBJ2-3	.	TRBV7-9	CASSSRLWGSTDTQYF	TGTGCCAGCAGCTCACGCCTATGGGGGAGCACAGATACGCAGTATTTT
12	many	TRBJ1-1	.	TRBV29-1	CSVDGGTQAAFF	TGCAGCGTTGATGGGGGAACCCAGGCAGCTTTCTTT
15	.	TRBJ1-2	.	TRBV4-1	CASSQGRGGNYGYTF	TGCGCCAGCAGCCAAGGGCGGGGGGGGAACTATGGCTACACCTTC
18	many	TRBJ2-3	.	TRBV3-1	CASRRPGDSRHTTDTQYF	TGTGCCAGCAGACGCCCCGGGGATTCGCGACACACGACAGATACGCAGTATTTT
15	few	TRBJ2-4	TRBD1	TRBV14	CASSQTGQGDSIQYF	TGTGCCAGCAGCCAAACGGGACAGGGGGACAGCATTCAGTACTTC
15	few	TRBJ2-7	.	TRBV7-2	CASSPRQRVSYEQYF	TGTGCCAGCAGCCCCCGCCAGCGGGTGTCCTACGAGCAGTACTTC
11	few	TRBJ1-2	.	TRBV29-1	CSVRRGDGYTF	TGCAGCGTACGAAGGGGCGATGGCTACACCTTC
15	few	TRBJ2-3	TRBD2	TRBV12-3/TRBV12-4	CASRKLAGGTDTQYF	TGTGCCAGCAGAAAACTAGCGGGGGGTACAGATACGCAGTATTTT
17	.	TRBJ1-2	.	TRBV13	CASITSLIRTDLYGYTF	TGTGCCAGCATCACCTCCCTGATACGGACAGACCTCTATGGCTACACCTTC
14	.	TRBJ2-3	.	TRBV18	CASSPDSSTDTQYF	TGTGCCAGCTCACCGGACTCTAGCACAGATACGCAGTATTTT
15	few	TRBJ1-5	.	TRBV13	CASSLGGAAGQPQHF	TGTGCCAGCAGCTTAGGCGGGGCAGCAGGTCAGCCCCAGCATTTT
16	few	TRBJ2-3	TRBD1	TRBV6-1	CASRTGTGGGTDTQYF	TGTGCCAGCAGGACCGGGACAGGGGGCGGCACAGATACGCAGTATTTT
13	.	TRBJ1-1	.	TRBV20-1	CSAREPLNTEAFF	TGCAGTGCTAGAGAGCCCTTGAACACTGAAGCTTTCTTT
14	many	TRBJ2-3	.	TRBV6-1	CASSELGRTDTQYF	TGTGCCAGCAGTGAATTGGGGCGAACAGATACGCAGTATTTT
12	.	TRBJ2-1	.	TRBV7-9	CASRGLSNEQFF	TGTGCCAGCAGGGGACTTTCCAATGAGCAGTTCTTC